Reported below is one TCR beta chain. Its antigen is unidentified. CDR3 length: 13 amino acids. Trimming removed 5 bases at V and 1 base at J, with 8 bases between. This sample was included in a study of T cells in Graves' hyperthyroidism and ophthalmopathy. Study-wide results and caveats: Stable hyperthyroidism was told apart from ophthalmopathy by a model built on 13 V-J features. Onset of ophthalmopathy came a median approximately 6 months after the model predicted it.

RNA transcripts gave rise to amplified TCR beta CDR3 regions. The HTBI primer set served for first-round RT-PCR of the TCR CDR3. TCRdb redid the calling of the multiplex PCR reads with MiXCR, one entry per CDR3 protein. Of hundreds of thousands of distinct CDR3 sequences listed, about 20% are singletons. Ophthalmopathy cases met thresholds of Clinical Activity Score at least 3, NOSPECS grade at least 4 and duration under 3 months. Not enrolled were patients with uncontrolled infection, other autoimmune disease, pregnancy or lactation. The genes are TRBV12-3 or TRBV12-4 and TRBJ1-2, with no clear D. The receptor was isolated from a man younger than 40 with Graves' ophthalmopathy. The sequenced sample consisted of blood. CDR3 amino acids: CASSGVGNYGYTF. Here the CDR3 DNA reads TGTGCCAGCAGTGGCGTCGGTAACTATGGCTACACCTTC.